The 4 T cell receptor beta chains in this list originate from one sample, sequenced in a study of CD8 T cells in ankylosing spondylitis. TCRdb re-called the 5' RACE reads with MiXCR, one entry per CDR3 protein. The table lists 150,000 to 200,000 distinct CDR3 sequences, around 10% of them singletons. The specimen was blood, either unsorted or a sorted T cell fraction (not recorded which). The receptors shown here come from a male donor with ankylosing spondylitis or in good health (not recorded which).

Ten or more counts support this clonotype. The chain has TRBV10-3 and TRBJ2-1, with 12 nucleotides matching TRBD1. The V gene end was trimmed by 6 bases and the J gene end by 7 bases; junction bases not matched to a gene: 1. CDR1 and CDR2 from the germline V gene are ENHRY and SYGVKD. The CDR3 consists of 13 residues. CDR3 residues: CAIRGQGANEQFF. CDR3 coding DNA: TGTGCCATCAGGGGACAGGGGGCAAATGAGCAGTTCTTC.

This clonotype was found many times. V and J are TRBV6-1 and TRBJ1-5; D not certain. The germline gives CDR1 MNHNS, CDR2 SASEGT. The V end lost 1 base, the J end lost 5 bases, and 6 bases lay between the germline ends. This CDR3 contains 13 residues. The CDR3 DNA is TGTGCCAGCAGTGAAGGGGTTGATCAGCCCCAGCATTTT. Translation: CASSEGVDQPQHF.

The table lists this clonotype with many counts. The CDR3 DNA sequence: TGTGCCAGCAGGAAGCCGGTTGGGCCCTATGAGCAGTTCTTC. Amino acids: CASRKPVGPYEQFF. The chain uses TRBV12-3 or TRBV12-4 and TRBJ2-1, with unresolved D. V lost 6 bases to trimming and J lost 8 bases, with 17 bases between them. This CDR3 is 14 amino acids long.

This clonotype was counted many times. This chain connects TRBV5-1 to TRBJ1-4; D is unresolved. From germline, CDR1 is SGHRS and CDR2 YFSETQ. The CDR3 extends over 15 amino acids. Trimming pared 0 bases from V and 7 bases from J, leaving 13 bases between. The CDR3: CASSLAPTAGEKLFF. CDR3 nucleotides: TGCGCCAGCAGCTTGGCCCCGACCGCGGGTGAAAAACTGTTTTTT.